This TCR beta chain was obtained from a study of T cells in Graves' hyperthyroidism and ophthalmopathy. The overall study: Before treatment of any kind, peripheral blood was taken at initial diagnosis.

The CDR3 has 14 amino acids. CDR1 is MNHNS, CDR2 SASEGT, per germline. V lost 10 bases and J 7 bases, leaving 20 bases between the germline ends. This clonotype was counted only a few times. A lack of ophthalmopathy progression within 18 months defined stable Graves' hyperthyroidism. Amplified TCR beta CDR3 regions derived from RNA transcripts. A set of HTBI primers served as the primers for a first-round RT-PCR of the TCR CDR3. One entry per CDR3 protein results from TCRdb running MiXCR on the multiplex PCR reads. The sample has about 480,000 distinct CDR3 sequences; approximately 15% are singletons. This clonotype was sampled from a woman under 30 with Graves' hyperthyroidism. Sequencing was performed on blood. The chain is built from TRBV6-1 and TRBJ1-5; D is undetermined. CDR3 amino acids: CATARALGGQPQHF. CDR3 nucleotides: TGTGCCACGGCCCGGGCCCTAGGAGGGCAGCCCCAGCATTTT.